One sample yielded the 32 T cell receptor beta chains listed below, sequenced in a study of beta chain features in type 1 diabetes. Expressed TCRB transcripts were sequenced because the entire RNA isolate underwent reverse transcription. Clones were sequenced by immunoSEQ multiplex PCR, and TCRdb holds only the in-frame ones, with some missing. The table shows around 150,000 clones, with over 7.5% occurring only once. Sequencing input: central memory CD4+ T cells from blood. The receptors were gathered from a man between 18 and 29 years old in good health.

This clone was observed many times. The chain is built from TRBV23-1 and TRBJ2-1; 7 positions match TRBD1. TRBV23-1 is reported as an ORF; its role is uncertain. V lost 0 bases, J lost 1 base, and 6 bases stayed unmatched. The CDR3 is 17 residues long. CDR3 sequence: CASSQSGQKLSYNEQFF. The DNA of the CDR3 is TGCGCCAGCAGTCAATCGGGACAGAAACTTTCCTACAATGAGCAGTTCTTC.

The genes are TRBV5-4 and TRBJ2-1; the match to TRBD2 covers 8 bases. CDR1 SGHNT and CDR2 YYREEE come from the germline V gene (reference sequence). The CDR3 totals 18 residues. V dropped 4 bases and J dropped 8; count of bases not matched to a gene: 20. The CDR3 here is CASSPLLLRGGRTHEQFF. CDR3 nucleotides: TGTGCCAGCAGCCCCCTACTATTGCGCGGCGGGAGGACCCATGAGCAGTTCTTC. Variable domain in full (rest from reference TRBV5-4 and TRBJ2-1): ETGVTQSPTHLIKTRGQQVTLRCSSQSGHNTVSWYQQALGQGPQFIFQYYREEENGRGNFPPRFSGLQFPNYSSELNVNALELDDSALYLCASSPLLLRGGRTHEQFFGPGTRLTVL.

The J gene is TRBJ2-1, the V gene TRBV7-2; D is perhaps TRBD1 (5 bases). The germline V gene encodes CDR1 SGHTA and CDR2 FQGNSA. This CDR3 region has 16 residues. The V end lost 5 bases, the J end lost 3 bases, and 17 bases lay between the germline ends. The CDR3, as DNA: TGTGCCAGCAGCCGTGGTAGGGGCCCCTTCTACAATGAGCAGTTCTTC. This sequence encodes CASSRGRGPFYNEQFF.

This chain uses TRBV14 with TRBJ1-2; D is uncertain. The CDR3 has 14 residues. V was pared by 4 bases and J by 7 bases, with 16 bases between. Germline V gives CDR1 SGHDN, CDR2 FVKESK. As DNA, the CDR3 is TGTGCCAGCAGCCGCGGCGGTTTCGGGTCTGGCTACACCTTC. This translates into CASSRGGFGSGYTF.

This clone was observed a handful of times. As DNA, the CDR3 is TGTGCCAGCAGCCCACTAGCGGGGGCCGTCGGGGAGACCCAGTACTTC. This gives the protein CASSPLAGAVGETQYF. The rearrangement joins TRBV7-2 to TRBJ2-5, with 11 positions matching TRBD2. The CDR3 is 16 amino acids. V lost 5 bases to trimming and J lost 5 bases; unmatched junction nucleotides: 10. From germline, CDR1 is SGHTA and CDR2 FQGNSA.

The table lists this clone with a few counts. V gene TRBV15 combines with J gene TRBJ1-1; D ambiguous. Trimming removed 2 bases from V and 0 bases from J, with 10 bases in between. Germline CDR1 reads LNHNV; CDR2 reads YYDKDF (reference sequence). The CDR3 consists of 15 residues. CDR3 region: CATSRPGGVNTEAFF. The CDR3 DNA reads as TGTGCCACCAGCAGACCTGGCGGGGTGAACACTGAAGCTTTCTTT.

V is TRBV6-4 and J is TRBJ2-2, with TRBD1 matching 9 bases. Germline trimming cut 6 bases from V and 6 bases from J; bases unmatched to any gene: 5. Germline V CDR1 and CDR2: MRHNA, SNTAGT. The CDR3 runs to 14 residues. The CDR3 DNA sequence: TGTGCCAGCAGGGCGGACAGGGGCCCCGGGGAGCTGTTTTTT. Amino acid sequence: CASRADRGPGELFF.

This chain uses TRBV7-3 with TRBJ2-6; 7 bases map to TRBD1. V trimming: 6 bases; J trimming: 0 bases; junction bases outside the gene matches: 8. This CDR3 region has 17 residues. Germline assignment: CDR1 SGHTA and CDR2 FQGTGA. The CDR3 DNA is TGTGCCAGCAGTAGGTCAGGGGGTTCCTCTGGGGCCAACGTCCTGACTTTC. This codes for CASSRSGGSSGANVLTF.

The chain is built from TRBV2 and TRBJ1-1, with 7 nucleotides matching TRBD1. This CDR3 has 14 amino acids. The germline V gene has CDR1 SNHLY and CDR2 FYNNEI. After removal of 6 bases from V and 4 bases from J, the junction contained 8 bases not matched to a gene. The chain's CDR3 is CASSKRGDSTEAFF. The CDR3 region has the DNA TGTGCCAGCAGCAAACGAGGGGACAGCACTGAAGCTTTCTTT.

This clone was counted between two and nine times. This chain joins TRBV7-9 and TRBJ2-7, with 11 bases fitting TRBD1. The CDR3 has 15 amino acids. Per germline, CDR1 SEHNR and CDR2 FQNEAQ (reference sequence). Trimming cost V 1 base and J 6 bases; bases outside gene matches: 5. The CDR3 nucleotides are TGTGCCAGCAGCTTAGACGGACAGGGGGCAGGCGAGCAGTACTTC. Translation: CASSLDGQGAGEQYF.

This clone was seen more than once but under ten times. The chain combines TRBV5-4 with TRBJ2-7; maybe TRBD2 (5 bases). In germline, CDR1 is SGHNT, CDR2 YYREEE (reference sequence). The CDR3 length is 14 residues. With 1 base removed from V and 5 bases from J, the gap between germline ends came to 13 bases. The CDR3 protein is CASSLPGNGHEQYF. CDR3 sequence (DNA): TGTGCCAGCAGCTTGCCCGGGAATGGGCACGAGCAGTACTTC.

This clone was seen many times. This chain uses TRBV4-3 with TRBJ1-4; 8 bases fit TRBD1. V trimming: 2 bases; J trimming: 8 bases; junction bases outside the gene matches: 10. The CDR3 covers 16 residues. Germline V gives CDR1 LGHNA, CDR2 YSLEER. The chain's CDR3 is CASSQRNTGGGEKLFF. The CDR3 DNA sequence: TGCGCCAGCAGCCAACGAAACACAGGGGGTGGGGAAAAACTGTTTTTT.

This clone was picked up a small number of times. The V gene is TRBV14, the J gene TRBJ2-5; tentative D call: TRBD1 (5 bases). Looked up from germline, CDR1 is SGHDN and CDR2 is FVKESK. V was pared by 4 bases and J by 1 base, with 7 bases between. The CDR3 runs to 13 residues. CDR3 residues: CASSLGAQETQYF. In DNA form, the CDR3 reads TGTGCCAGCAGCCTAGGGGCCCAAGAGACCCAGTACTTC.

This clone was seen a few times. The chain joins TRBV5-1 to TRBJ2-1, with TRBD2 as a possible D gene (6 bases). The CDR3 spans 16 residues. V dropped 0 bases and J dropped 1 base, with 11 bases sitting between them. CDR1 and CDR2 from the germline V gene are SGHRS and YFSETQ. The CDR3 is CASSLVGSGSYNEQFF. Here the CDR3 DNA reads TGCGCCAGCAGCTTGGTCGGGAGCGGGTCCTACAATGAGCAGTTCTTC.

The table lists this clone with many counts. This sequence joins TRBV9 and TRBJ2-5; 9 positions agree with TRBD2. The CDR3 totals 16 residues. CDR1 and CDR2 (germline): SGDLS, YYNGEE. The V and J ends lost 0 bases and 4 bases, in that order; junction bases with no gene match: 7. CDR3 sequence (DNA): TGTGCCAGCAGCGTAGGCAATAGCGGGAGCAGAGAGACCCAGTACTTC. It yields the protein CASSVGNSGSRETQYF.

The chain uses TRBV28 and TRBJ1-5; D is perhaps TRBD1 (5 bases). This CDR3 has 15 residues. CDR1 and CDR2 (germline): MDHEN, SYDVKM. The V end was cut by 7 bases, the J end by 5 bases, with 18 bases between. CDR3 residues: CASTLGATFYQPQHF. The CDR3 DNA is TGTGCCAGCACCCTAGGGGCCACCTTCTATCAGCCCCAGCATTTT.

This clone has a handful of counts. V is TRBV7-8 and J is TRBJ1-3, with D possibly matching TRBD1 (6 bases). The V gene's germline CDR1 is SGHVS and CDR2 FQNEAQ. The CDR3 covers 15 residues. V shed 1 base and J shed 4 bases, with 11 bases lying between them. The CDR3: CASSLDPGGGNTIYF. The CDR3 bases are TGTGCCAGCAGCTTAGATCCGGGGGGCGGAAACACCATATATTTT.

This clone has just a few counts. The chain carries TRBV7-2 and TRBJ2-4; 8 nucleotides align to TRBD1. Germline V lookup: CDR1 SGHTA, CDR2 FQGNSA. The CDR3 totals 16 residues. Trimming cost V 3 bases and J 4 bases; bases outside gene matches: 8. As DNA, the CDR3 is TGTGCCAGCAGCTTGTCTCCAGGGGGCTCAAAAAACATTCAGTACTTC. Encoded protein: CASSLSPGGSKNIQYF.

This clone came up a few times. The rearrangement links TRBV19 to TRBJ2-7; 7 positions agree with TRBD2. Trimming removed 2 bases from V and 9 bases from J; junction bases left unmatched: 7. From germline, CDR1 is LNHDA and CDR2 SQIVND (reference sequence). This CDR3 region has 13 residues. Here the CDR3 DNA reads TGTGCCAGTAGTATACGGCTAGCGGACCGGCAGTACTTC. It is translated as CASSIRLADRQYF.

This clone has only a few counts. The CDR3 DNA follows: TGTGCCTGTCAAACAGGGGGCAGCAATCAGCCCCAGCATTTT. It translates to CACQTGGSNQPQHF. The V gene is TRBV30, the J gene TRBJ1-5, with 9 bases fitting TRBD1. Germline V gives CDR1 GTSNPN, CDR2 SVGIG (reference sequence). The ends lost 6 bases at V and 1 base at J; junction bases unmatched: 4. CDR3 length equals 14 residues. Looking up the rest from reference TRBV30 and TRBJ1-5 gives the full variable domain: SQTIHQWPATLVQPVGSPLSLECTVEGTSNPNLYWYRQAAGRGLQLLFYSVGIGQISSEVPQNLSASRPQDRQFILSSKKLLLSDSGFYLCACQTGGSNQPQHFGDGTRLSIL.

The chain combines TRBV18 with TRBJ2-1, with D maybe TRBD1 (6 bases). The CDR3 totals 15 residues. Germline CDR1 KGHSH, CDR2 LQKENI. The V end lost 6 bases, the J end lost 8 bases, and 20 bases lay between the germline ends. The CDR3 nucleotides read TGTGCCAGCTCCACCCATGGGACACCACCCCATGAGCAGTTCTTC. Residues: CASSTHGTPPHEQFF.

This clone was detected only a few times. The CDR3, as DNA: TGCGCCAGCAGCACGGGACAGGCAACCTACGAGCAGTACTTC. It yields the protein CASSTGQATYEQYF. V is TRBV5-1 and J is TRBJ2-7; 8 nucleotides align to TRBD1. V shed 4 bases and J 2 bases; nucleotides not matched to a gene: 5. The germline gives CDR1 SGHRS, CDR2 YFSETQ. CDR3 length: 14 amino acids.

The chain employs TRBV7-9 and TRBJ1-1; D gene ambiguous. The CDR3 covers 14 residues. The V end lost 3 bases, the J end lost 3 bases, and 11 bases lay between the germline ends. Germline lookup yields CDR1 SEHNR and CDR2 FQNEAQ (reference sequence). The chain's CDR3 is CASSLSMGDTEAFF. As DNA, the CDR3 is TGTGCCAGCAGCTTGTCCATGGGCGACACTGAAGCTTTCTTT.

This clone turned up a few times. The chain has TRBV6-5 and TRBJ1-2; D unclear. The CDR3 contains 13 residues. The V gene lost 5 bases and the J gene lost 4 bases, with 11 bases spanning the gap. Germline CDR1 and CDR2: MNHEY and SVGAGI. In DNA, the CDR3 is TGTGCCAGCAGTCCGAGGGTCAGCTATGGCTACACCTTC. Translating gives CASSPRVSYGYTF.

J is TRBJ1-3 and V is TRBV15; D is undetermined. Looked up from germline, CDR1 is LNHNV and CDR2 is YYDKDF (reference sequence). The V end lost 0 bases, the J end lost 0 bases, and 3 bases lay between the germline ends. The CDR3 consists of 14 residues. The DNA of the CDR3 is TGTGCCACCAGCAGAGATCGCTCTGGAAACACCATATATTTT. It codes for CATSRDRSGNTIYF. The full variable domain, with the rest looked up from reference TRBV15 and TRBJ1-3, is DAMVIQNPRYQVTQFGKPVTLSCSQTLNHNVMYWYQQKSSQAPKLLFHYYDKDFNNEADTPDNFQSRRPNTSFCFLDIRSPGLGDTAMYLCATSRDRSGNTIYFGEGSWLTVV.

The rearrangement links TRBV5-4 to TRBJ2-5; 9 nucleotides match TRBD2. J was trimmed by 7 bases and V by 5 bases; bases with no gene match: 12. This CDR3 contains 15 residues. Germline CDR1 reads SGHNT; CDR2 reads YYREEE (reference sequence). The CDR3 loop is CASRTREGAGGTQYF. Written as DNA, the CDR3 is TGTGCCAGCAGAACCAGGGAGGGAGCGGGGGGGACCCAGTACTTC.

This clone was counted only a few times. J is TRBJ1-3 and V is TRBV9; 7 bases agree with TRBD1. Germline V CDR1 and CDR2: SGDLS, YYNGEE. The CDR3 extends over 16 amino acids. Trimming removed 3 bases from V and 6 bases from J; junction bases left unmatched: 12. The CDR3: CASSEPSGGTTNTIYF. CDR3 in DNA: TGTGCCAGCAGCGAGCCCTCAGGGGGTACCACAAACACCATATATTTT.

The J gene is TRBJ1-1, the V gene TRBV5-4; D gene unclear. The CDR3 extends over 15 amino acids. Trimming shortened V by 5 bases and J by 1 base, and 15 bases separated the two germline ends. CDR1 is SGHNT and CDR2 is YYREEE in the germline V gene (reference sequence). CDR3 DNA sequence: TGTGCCAGCAGTCCTGAGCGGCTGCGGAACACTGAAGCTTTCTTT. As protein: CASSPERLRNTEAFF.

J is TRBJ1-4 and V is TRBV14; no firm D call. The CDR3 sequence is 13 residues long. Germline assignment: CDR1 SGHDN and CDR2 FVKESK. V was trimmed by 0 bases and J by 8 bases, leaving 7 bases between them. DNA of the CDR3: TGTGCCAGCAGCCAAGATCTGAGAGAAAAACTGTTTTTT. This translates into CASSQDLREKLFF.

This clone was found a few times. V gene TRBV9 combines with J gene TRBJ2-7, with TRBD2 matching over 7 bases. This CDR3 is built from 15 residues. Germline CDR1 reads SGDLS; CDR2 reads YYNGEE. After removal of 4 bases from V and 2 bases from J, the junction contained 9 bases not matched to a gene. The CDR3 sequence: CASSSRDYAAYEQYF. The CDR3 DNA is TGTGCCAGCAGCTCCCGGGACTATGCGGCCTACGAGCAGTACTTC.

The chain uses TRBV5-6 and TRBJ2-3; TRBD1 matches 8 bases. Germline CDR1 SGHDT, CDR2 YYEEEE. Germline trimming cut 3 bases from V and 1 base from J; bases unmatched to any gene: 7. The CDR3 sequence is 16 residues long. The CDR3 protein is CASSYRTGTRTDTQYF. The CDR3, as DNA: TGTGCCAGCAGCTACCGGACAGGGACCCGCACAGATACGCAGTATTTT.

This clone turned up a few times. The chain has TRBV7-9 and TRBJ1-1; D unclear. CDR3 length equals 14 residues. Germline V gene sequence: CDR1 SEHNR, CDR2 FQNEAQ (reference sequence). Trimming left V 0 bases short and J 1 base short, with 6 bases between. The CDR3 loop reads CASSLATGNTEAFF. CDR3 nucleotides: TGTGCCAGCAGCTTAGCAACCGGGAACACTGAAGCTTTCTTT.